The present entry profiles one T cell receptor beta chain with its context. No antigen is known for it. Constant-region reverse primers amplified full-length variable regions, followed by semi-nested Nested Universal Primer A PCR. TCRdb reprocessed the 5' RACE reads with MiXCR, giving one entry per CDR3 protein. The table has 50,000 to 60,000 distinct CDR3 sequences, around 20% seen once. CDR1 and CDR2 (germline): SNHLY, FYNNEI. Trimming pared 3 bases from V and 5 bases from J, leaving 16 bases between. The CDR3 loop spans 15 amino acids. Study findings and constraints: In terms of TCR gene usage, tumor memory CD4+ T cells clustered together with blood and lymph node memory CD4+ cells, as well as with lymph node naive CD4+ cells. The larger-cohort validation was restricted to a single TCR beta V-J rearrangement rather than whole repertoires. Tumor Treg TCRs overlapped most with tumor naive CD4+ cells.

The sorted Tregs were CD4+CD25+CD127-/low cells. This sequence was found in a female donor with breast cancer. The chain uses TRBV2 and TRBJ2-5; a possible D gene is TRBD2 (6 bases). What was sequenced was tumor-infiltrating Tregs sorted from the breast tumor. The DNA for the CDR3 is TGTGCCAGCAGTGATCTCGGGGGAACCCAGGAGACCCAGTACTTC. It is translated as CASSDLGGTQETQYF.